The clone carrying this TCR beta chain occurred many times. The source of the sample is a study of early T cells in non-severe SARS-CoV-2 infection. TCRdb redid the calling of the 5' RACE reads with MiXCR, one entry per CDR3 protein. The sample shows tens of thousands of distinct CDR3 sequences, more than 4.5% of them seen only once. Germline CDR1 SQVTM, CDR2 ANQGSEA. Trimming left V 4 bases short and J 4 bases short, with 8 bases between. This CDR3 has 12 residues. The sequence derives from an adult who was a healthcare worker with PCR-confirmed SARS-CoV-2 infection or an uninfected control (not recorded which). The V call is TRBV29-1, the J call TRBJ1-5; no firm D call. The sequences come from whole blood, collected at baseline. The CDR3 sequence is CSVADLNQPQHF. CDR3 sequence (DNA): TGCAGCGTTGCAGACTTGAATCAGCCCCAGCATTTT.